The present T cell receptor beta chain was sequenced within a study of vaccination effects on CD4 cells after COVID-19. Study-wide results and limits: Researchers report that only 1 of 255 vaccine-induced clones in healthy vaccinees cross-reacted with common cold coronaviruses. Clones from infection and from vaccination both contracted markedly late after vaccination.

To note about this clone: What it binds is unknown.

Using immunoSEQ multiplex PCR, the repertoire was profiled, and TCRdb retains in-frame clones only, with some absent. Of 55,000 to 65,000 clones in the sample, 81% were seen once. Antigen-specific CD4+ T cells were expanded with viral peptide pools in the ViraFEST assay before sequencing. The culture ran for roughly ten days before CD4+ T cells were isolated. Previously uninfected by SARS-CoV-2, the vaccine recipients also showed negative nucleocapsid antibodies. Around 2 million PBMC were placed in each well, which was supplemented with 10 IU/ml IL-2 and roughly 10 ug/ml peptides. The CDR3 covers 13 residues. The ends were cut back, 1 base at V and 5 bases at J, with 6 bases in the middle. Germline V gene data show CDR1 as SGDLS and CDR2 as YYNGEE.

The origin of this receptor is a human donor who received a COVID-19 vaccine. The sequenced sample was CD4+ T cells from PBMCs cultured with HCoV-229E spike peptides, obtained before COVID-19 vaccination. V is TRBV9 and J is TRBJ2-2; D not resolved. DNA of the CDR3: TGTGCCAGCAGCGTAAGTGGTACCGGGGAGCTGTTTTTT. This encodes CASSVSGTGELFF. Full variable domain (rest looked up from reference TRBV9 and TRBJ2-2): DSGVTQTPKHLITATGQRVTLRCSPRSGDLSVYWYQQSLDQGLQFLIQYYNGEERAKGNILERFSAQQFPDLHSELNLSSLELGDSALYFCASSVSGTGELFFGEGSRLTVL.